These 28 T cell receptor beta chains were all obtained from the same sample, sequenced in a study of blood T cell repertoires in COVID-19. Profiling relied on immunoSEQ multiplex PCR, and the TCRdb table lists in-frame clones only, not all of them. The table records roughly 290,000 clones, 70% to 90% of them present only once. The specimen was peripheral blood. Receptors originate from a woman aged 50 to 60 who had recovered from COVID-19.

This chain links TRBV3-1 (or the pseudogene TRBV3-2) with TRBJ2-1, with 7 bases fitting TRBD2. J gave up 5 bases and V 1 base, and 5 bases lay outside the gene matches. The length of the CDR3 is 15 residues. The germline gives CDR1 LGHDT, CDR2 YNNKEL (reference sequence). The CDR3 here is CASSQARDYHNEQFF. DNA for the CDR3: TGTGCCAGCAGCCAAGCCCGGGACTACCACAATGAGCAGTTCTTC.

This rearrangement joins TRBV27 to TRBJ1-6; 7 nucleotides align to TRBD1. The CDR3 length is 19 residues. V shed 4 bases, J shed 7 bases, and the junction held 19 bases outside the gene matches. Per germline, CDR1 MNHEY and CDR2 SMNVEV (reference sequence). CDR3 in amino acids: CASSWSPRGGGLSNSPLHF. CDR3 coding DNA: TGTGCCAGCAGTTGGTCCCCCAGAGGAGGGGGCTTGTCAAATTCACCCCTCCACTTT.

The chain recombines TRBV15 with TRBJ2-7; 9 bases fit TRBD1. Trimming cost V 1 base and J 0 bases; bases outside gene matches: 7. The CDR3 has 17 amino acids. CDR1 and CDR2 from the germline V gene are LNHNV and YYDKDF (reference sequence). The CDR3 bases are TGTGCCACCAGCAGAGTATGGGACAGGGCGAGCTCCTACGAGCAGTACTTC. This encodes CATSRVWDRASSYEQYF.

The rearrangement joins TRBV2 to TRBJ1-2; 7 bases fit TRBD1. Germline V gene data show CDR1 as SNHLY and CDR2 as FYNNEI. Trimming cost V 1 base and J 10 bases; bases outside gene matches: 9. The CDR3 has 14 amino acids. The CDR3 spells CASSEGDSLLAYTF. CDR3 DNA: TGTGCCAGCAGTGAAGGGGACAGCTTGCTTGCCTACACCTTC.

In its sample, this clone was seen once. The V call is TRBV15, the J call TRBJ1-1; 9 bases match TRBD1. The CDR3 extends over 13 amino acids. V lost 7 bases to trimming and J lost 6 bases; unmatched junction nucleotides: 6. Germline loops: CDR1 LNHNV, CDR2 YYDKDF (reference sequence). CDR3 sequence: CATNPRTGAEAFF. CDR3 coding DNA: TGTGCCACCAATCCAAGGACAGGGGCTGAAGCTTTCTTT.

The gene calls are TRBV27 and TRBJ2-6; D might be TRBD2 (5 bases). V was trimmed by 5 bases and J by 0 bases, leaving 20 bases between them. Germline CDR1 is MNHEY and CDR2 is SMNVEV (reference sequence). This CDR3 spans 19 amino acids. CDR3 loop: CASSPRAVQLFSGANVLTF. Here the CDR3 DNA reads TGTGCCAGCAGTCCGAGGGCGGTCCAGTTGTTCTCTGGGGCCAACGTCCTGACTTTC.

This sequence joins TRBV11-3 and TRBJ1-1; D not resolved. The CDR3 is 13 amino acids. V was shortened by 5 bases and J by 1 base, with 8 bases between the two germline ends. Germline V gene lookup returns CDR1 SGHNT and CDR2 YENEEA. The CDR3 nucleotides read TGTGCCAGCAGCCGTCGGGGGAACACTGAAGCTTTCTTT. It codes for CASSRRGNTEAFF.

The rearrangement uses TRBV19 and TRBJ2-4, with D tentatively TRBD1 (5 bases). Germline V gene lookup returns CDR1 LNHDA and CDR2 SQIVND (reference sequence). The V end was cut by 7 bases, the J end by 5 bases, with 18 bases between. This CDR3 region has 15 residues. The CDR3: CASNPGRDGENIQYF. The CDR3 DNA follows: TGTGCCAGTAACCCCGGCAGGGATGGCGAAAACATTCAGTACTTC.

The chain combines TRBV30 with TRBJ2-2, with unresolved D. This CDR3 has 13 residues. Germline CDR1 is GTSNPN and CDR2 is SVGIG (reference sequence). Trimming took 2 bases from V and 6 from J, leaving 10 bases between them. The CDR3 DNA reads as TGTGCCTGGAGTCTACTGCCTCCCGGGGAGCTGTTTTTT. As protein: CAWSLLPPGELFF.

J is TRBJ1-6 and V is TRBV18; 10 nucleotides align to TRBD1. J gave up 10 bases and V 2 bases, and 8 bases lay outside the gene matches. The CDR3 covers 16 residues. Germline V gives CDR1 KGHSH, CDR2 LQKENI. The CDR3 loop is CASSPRRQGAGSPLHF. The CDR3, as DNA: TGTGCCAGCTCACCAAGAAGACAGGGGGCAGGGTCACCCCTCCACTTT. The whole variable domain, filled in from reference TRBV18 and TRBJ1-6, reads NAGVMQNPRHLVRRRGQEARLRCSPMKGHSHVYWYRQLPEEGLKFMVYLQKENIIDESGMPKERFSAEFPKEGPSILRIQQVVRGDSAAYFCASSPRRQGAGSPLHFGNGTRLTVT.

This chain uses TRBV20-1 with TRBJ2-3; D uncertain. This CDR3 is built from 11 residues. Germline V CDR1 and CDR2: DFQATT, SNEGSKA (reference sequence). Deletions cut 7 bases from V and 4 bases from J, with 9 bases between. The CDR3 DNA sequence: TGCAGTGTTGTATCGGCAGATACGCAGTATTTT. Protein: CSVVSADTQYF.

The chain recombines TRBV7-9 with TRBJ2-3, with D possibly TRBD1 on 5 matching bases. This CDR3 comprises 15 residues. The germline CDR1 and CDR2 sequences are SEHNR and FQNEAQ (reference sequence). Trimming removed 1 base from V and 0 bases from J, with 8 bases in between. CDR3 protein: CASSLGQPSTDTQYF. DNA of the CDR3: TGTGCCAGCAGCTTAGGACAGCCCAGCACAGATACGCAGTATTTT. Full variable domain (missing parts from reference TRBV7-9 and TRBJ2-3): DTGVSQNPRHKITKRGQNVTFRCDPISEHNRLYWYRQTLGQGPEFLTYFQNEAQLEKSRLLSDRFSAERPKGSFSTLEIQRTEQGDSAMYLCASSLGQPSTDTQYFGPGTRLTVL.

This clone was seen once. The chain employs TRBV28 and TRBJ2-1; 11 bases fit TRBD2. Trimming took 0 bases from V and 9 from J; bases not matched to a gene: 4. Per the germline V gene, CDR1 is MDHEN and CDR2 is SYDVKM. CDR3 length equals 15 residues. This CDR3 is CASSLWTSGNGEQFF. The CDR3 region has the DNA TGTGCCAGCAGTTTATGGACTAGCGGGAACGGTGAGCAGTTCTTC.

The V and J genes are TRBV4-1 and TRBJ1-4; unclear D gene. Germline CDR1 is MGHRA and CDR2 is YSYEKL. This CDR3 has 17 residues. V lost 6 bases, J lost 0 bases, and 17 bases lay in between. In nucleotides, the CDR3 is TGCGCCAGCAGTCATGGAGGAGGGTTTGCAACTAATGAAAAACTGTTTTTT. Translation: CASSHGGGFATNEKLFF.

The chain joins TRBV21-1 to TRBJ2-1; the table's D call, TRBD1, was not checked against the DNA. TRBV21-1 is assigned pseudogene status. CDR3 length: 15 residues. The CDR3 loop is CASSSRADNQVEQFF. The CDR3 DNA reads TGTGCCAGCAGCAGCAGGGCCGACAACCAGGTTGAGCAGTTCTTC.

The chain links TRBV27 to TRBJ2-5, with TRBD1 identical over 7 bases. Germline CDR1 is MNHEY and CDR2 is SMNVEV (reference sequence). Unmatched junction bases numbered 8, after V lost 7 bases and J lost 3 bases. There are 14 residues in the CDR3. The CDR3 here is CASTQTGWEETQYF. The CDR3 DNA sequence: TGTGCCAGCACCCAGACAGGGTGGGAAGAGACCCAGTACTTC.

The genes are TRBV3-1 (or the pseudogene TRBV3-2) and TRBJ2-4, with 7 bases lining up with TRBD1. Germline CDR1 and CDR2: LGHDT and YNNKEL (reference sequence). The CDR3 consists of 13 residues. Trimming took 3 bases from V and 8 from J; bases not matched to a gene: 4. The CDR3 here is CASSHEGADIQYF. Here the CDR3 DNA reads TGTGCCAGCAGCCATGAGGGGGCGGACATTCAGTACTTC.

The J gene is TRBJ1-1, the V gene TRBV25-1; D is unresolved. The CDR3 has 12 residues. Per the germline V gene, CDR1 is MGHDK and CDR2 is SYGVNS. V lost 6 bases to trimming and J lost 6 bases, with 11 bases between them. CDR3 nucleotide sequence: TGTGCCAGCAGGGCCGGGGTGGCTGAAGCTTTCTTT. Protein product: CASRAGVAEAFF.

The genes are TRBV5-4 and TRBJ2-3; 8 positions match TRBD2. The CDR3 consists of 14 residues. Per germline, CDR1 SGHNT and CDR2 YYREEE (reference sequence). The junction had 7 bases not matched to a gene; V was cut back by 7 bases and J by 3 bases. CDR3 nucleotides: TGTGCCAGCTCTCATCGGGGGGGGACAGATACGCAGTATTTT. It is translated as CASSHRGGTDTQYF.

The chain has TRBV29-1 and TRBJ1-2, with 7 bases lining up with TRBD1. Looked up from germline, CDR1 is SQVTM and CDR2 is ANQGSEA. Trimming at V came to 7 bases and at J to 5 bases, leaving 10 bases not matched to a gene. The CDR3 has 13 amino acids. This CDR3 reads CSGSTGFEYGYTF. As DNA, the CDR3 is TGCAGCGGATCGACAGGGTTCGAGTATGGCTACACCTTC.

This clone was counted between two and nine times. The chain uses TRBV7-2 and TRBJ2-1; D is perhaps TRBD2 (7 bases). The CDR3 totals 18 residues. Germline V gene sequence: CDR1 SGHTA, CDR2 FQGNSA. V lost 7 bases and J 0 bases, leaving 22 bases between the germline ends. CDR3 sequence: CASTSYYGGRSSYNEQFF. CDR3 nucleotides: TGTGCCAGCACCTCTTACTACGGGGGGCGGAGCTCCTACAATGAGCAGTTCTTC.

Remarks on this clone: Other DNA sequences in this sample translate to the same CDR3. V is TRBV3-1 (or the pseudogene TRBV3-2) and J is TRBJ1-6; D remains unclear. This CDR3 has 14 residues. Between the trimmed V and J ends, which lost 0 bases and 7 bases, there was a span of 7 bases. The V gene's germline CDR1 is LGHDT and CDR2 YNNKEL (reference sequence). The CDR3 spells CASSQDLPNSPLHF. The CDR3 DNA reads TGTGCCAGCAGCCAAGATCTTCCGAATTCACCCCTCCACTTT.

This chain connects TRBV4-3 to TRBJ2-1; TRBD1 might be the D (6 bases). The germline V gene encodes CDR1 LGHNA and CDR2 YSLEER. The CDR3 contains 15 residues. V was clipped by 0 bases and J by 4 bases, with 10 bases between them. CDR3 nucleotide sequence: TGCGCCAGCAGCCAAGAGACAGGTTTGTACAATGAGCAGTTCTTC. Its protein is CASSQETGLYNEQFF.

The chain employs TRBV12-3 or TRBV12-4 and TRBJ1-2; 9 nucleotides line up with TRBD1. J lost 8 bases, V lost 7 bases, and 8 bases had no gene match. This CDR3 region has 13 residues. This CDR3 reads CASTLQGAGGYTF. As DNA, the CDR3 is TGTGCCAGCACCTTACAGGGGGCGGGCGGCTACACCTTC.

V and J are TRBV6-2 or TRBV6-3 and TRBJ1-2, with D uncertain. In germline, CDR1 is MNHEY, CDR2 SVGEGT. The CDR3 contains 15 residues. The germline V and J ends were trimmed by 2 bases and 3 bases, with 13 bases remaining between them. The CDR3 region is CASSYPGGGHYGYTF. The CDR3 DNA follows: TGTGCCAGCAGTTACCCAGGTGGAGGGCACTATGGCTACACCTTC.

J is TRBJ1-1 and V is TRBV6-5; TRBD1 agrees at 8 bases. Losses at the gene ends were 6 bases for V and 1 base for J; bases not matched to a gene: 4. This CDR3 is 14 amino acids long. The germline V gene has CDR1 MNHEY and CDR2 SVGAGI. The CDR3 loop reads CASRTGQGNTEAFF. The CDR3 DNA sequence: TGTGCCAGCAGAACAGGACAGGGGAACACTGAAGCTTTCTTT.

This clone has just a few counts. This chain uses TRBV5-1 with TRBJ2-2; 10 nucleotides agree with TRBD1. Germline V gene sequence: CDR1 SGHRS, CDR2 YFSETQ. After removal of 3 bases from V and 8 bases from J, the junction contained 10 bases not matched to a gene. The CDR3 extends over 16 amino acids. The CDR3 region has the DNA TGCGCCAGCAGCTGGACGGGACAGGGGATTTCAGGGGAGCTGTTTTTT. Amino acids: CASSWTGQGISGELFF.

This clone was seen only once. The chain uses TRBV27 and TRBJ1-5; tentatively, D is TRBD1 (5 bases). V lost 3 bases and J lost 6, with 12 bases in between. CDR1 MNHEY and CDR2 SMNVEV come from the germline V gene (reference sequence). The CDR3 spans 14 residues. CDR3 nucleotide sequence: TGTGCCAGCAGTTTCGGGGGGGTGGGTCAGCCCCAGCATTTT. This sequence encodes CASSFGGVGQPQHF.